This T cell receptor (beta chain) originates from a study of T cell responses to AZD1222 COVID-19 vaccine. This clone was observed a handful of times. What it recognizes is unknown. Study-level results: Spike-specific TCR breadth and depth were elevated following two AZD1222 doses.

Using immunoSEQ multiplex PCR, the repertoire was profiled, and TCRdb retains in-frame clones only, with some absent. The sample contains approximately 70,000 clones, 80% to 90% of which appear only once. Trimming took off 1 base at V and 0 bases at J, with 4 bases between the two ends. The CDR3 is 13 residues long. The germline V gene encodes CDR1 SGHRS and CDR2 YFSETQ. This receptor was identified in an adult in good health. The sequencing here drew on peripheral blood, taken on day 0 of AZD1222 vaccination. V usage is TRBV5-1 and J usage is TRBJ2-5; D is undetermined. The DNA of the CDR3 is TGCGCCAGCAGCTTGTATTACCAAGAGACCCAGTACTTC. Protein: CASSLYYQETQYF. Supplemented by reference TRBV5-1 and TRBJ2-5, the full variable domain reads KAGVTQTPRYLIKTRGQQVTLSCSPISGHRSVSWYQQTPGQGLQFLFEYFSETQRNKGNFPGRFSGRQFSNSRSEMNVSTLELGDSALYLCASSLYYQETQYFGPGTRLLVL.